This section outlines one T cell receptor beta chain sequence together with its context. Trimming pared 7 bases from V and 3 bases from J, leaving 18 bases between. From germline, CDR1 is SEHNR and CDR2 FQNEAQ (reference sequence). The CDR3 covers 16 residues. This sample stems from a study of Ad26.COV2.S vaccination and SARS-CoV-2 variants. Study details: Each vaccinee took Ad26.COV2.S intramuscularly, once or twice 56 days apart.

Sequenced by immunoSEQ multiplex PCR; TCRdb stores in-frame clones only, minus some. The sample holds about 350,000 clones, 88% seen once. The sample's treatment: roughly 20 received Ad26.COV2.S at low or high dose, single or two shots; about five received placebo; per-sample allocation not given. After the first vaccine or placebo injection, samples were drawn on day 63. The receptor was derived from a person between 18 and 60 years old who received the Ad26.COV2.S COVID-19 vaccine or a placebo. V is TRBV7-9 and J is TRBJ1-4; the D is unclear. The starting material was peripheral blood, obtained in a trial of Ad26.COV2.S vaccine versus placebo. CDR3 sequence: CASTAQKRGSNEKLFF. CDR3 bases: TGTGCCAGCACCGCGCAGAAACGCGGGTCTAATGAAAAACTGTTTTTT.